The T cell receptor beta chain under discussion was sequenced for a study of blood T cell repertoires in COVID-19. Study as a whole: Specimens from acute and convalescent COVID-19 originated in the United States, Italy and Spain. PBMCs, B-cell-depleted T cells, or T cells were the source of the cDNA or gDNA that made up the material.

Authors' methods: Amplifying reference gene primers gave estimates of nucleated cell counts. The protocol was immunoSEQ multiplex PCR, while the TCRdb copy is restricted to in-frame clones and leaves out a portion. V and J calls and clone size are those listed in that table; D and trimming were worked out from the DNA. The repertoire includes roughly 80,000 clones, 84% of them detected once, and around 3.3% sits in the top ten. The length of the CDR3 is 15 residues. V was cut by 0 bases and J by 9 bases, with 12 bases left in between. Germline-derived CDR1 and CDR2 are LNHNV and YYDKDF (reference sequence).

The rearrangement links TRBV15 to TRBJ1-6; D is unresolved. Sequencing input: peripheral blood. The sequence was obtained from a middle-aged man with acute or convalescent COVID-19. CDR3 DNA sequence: TGTGCCACCAGCAGAGATTCCGGGAGGATTTCACCCCTCCACTTT. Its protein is CATSRDSGRISPLHF.